A selection of T cell receptor beta chains follows, all from one sample in a study of shared T cell receptors in the human thymus. This table comes from immunoSEQ multiplex PCR, and its TCRdb copy is limited to in-frame clones, with some not included. The sample records 700,000 to 750,000 clones, 70% to 90% being singletons. The data also belong to a second study, concerning human thymus T cells.

The sequencing sample was made of thymocytes. These TCRs come from a girl less than two years old with a congenital heart defect. The CDR3 runs from the conserved cysteine through the conserved F or W. Each record gives: clone size, J gene, V gene, D gene, CDR3 protein, CDR3 DNA. D genes are given only for firm matches. Some rows have no size entry. The others give once, few or many, or a class for an expanded clone.

size: -
J: TRBJ1-2
V: TRBV7-9
D: TRBD1
CDR3: CASSLARTGDYGYTF
DNA: TGTGCCAGCAGCTTAGCCCGAACAGGGGACTATGGCTACACCTTC

size: -
J: TRBJ1-6
V: TRBV7-8
D: TRBD1
CDR3: CASSLIRGQKIPQGLYNSPLHF
DNA: TGTGCCAGCAGCTTAATCAGGGGACAGAAGATACCGCAAGGCTTATATAATTCACCCCTCCACTTT

size: -
J: TRBJ2-2
V: TRBV10-3
D: -
CDR3: CAIRRQSTGELFF
DNA: TGTGCCATCAGACGACAGAGCACCGGGGAGCTGTTTTTT

size: -
J: TRBJ2-7
V: TRBV7-9
D: -
CDR3: CASSLSTTGSYEQYF
DNA: TGTGCCAGCAGCTTATCTACGACAGGCTCCTACGAGCAGTACTTC

size: -
J: TRBJ2-7
V: TRBV28
D: -
CDR3: CASSLIFLGHPYEQYF
DNA: TGTGCCAGCAGTTTAATTTTCTTAGGACACCCCTACGAGCAGTACTTC

size: -
J: TRBJ1-1
V: TRBV30
D: -
CDR3: CAWILNRPQNEEAFF
DNA: TGTGCCTGGATTCTCAACAGACCTCAAAACGAAGAAGCTTTCTTT

size: few
J: TRBJ1-5
V: TRBV6-5
D: -
CDR3: CASSHGQFNQPQHF
DNA: TGTGCCAGCAGTCACGGACAGTTCAATCAGCCCCAGCATTTT

size: -
J: TRBJ2-2
V: TRBV10-2
D: TRBD2
CDR3: CASLVQRGGHTGELFF
DNA: TGCGCCAGCCTTGTACAGCGGGGGGGTCACACCGGGGAGCTGTTTTTT

size: -
J: TRBJ1-1
V: TRBV9
D: -
CDR3: CASSFRTRNTEAFF
DNA: TGTGCCAGCAGCTTCCGGACACGGAACACTGAAGCTTTCTTT

size: -
J: TRBJ2-3
V: TRBV7-2
D: -
CDR3: CASSFRGRGPTDTQYF
DNA: TGTGCCAGCAGCTTTAGAGGGCGGGGGCCAACAGATACGCAGTATTTT

size: once
J: TRBJ2-3
V: TRBV5-8
D: TRBD1
CDR3: CASSSDRALLSRTDTQYF
DNA: TGTGCCAGCAGCTCGGACAGGGCTCTCCTTTCCCGCACAGATACGCAGTATTTT

size: -
J: TRBJ2-3
V: TRBV5-1
D: -
CDR3: CASSPCGGAQYF
DNA: TGCGCCAGCAGCCCTTGTGGGGGCGCGCAGTATTTT

size: -
J: TRBJ2-7
V: TRBV11-2
D: -
CDR3: CASSHAGDRHEQYF
DNA: TGTGCCAGCAGCCATGCTGGCGACAGGCACGAGCAGTACTTC

size: -
J: TRBJ1-5
V: TRBV28
D: -
CDR3: CASSLYRVGTTGPQHF
DNA: TGTGCCAGCAGTTTATACAGGGTCGGTACCACGGGGCCCCAGCATTTT

size: -
J: TRBJ1-6
V: TRBV9
D: -
CDR3: CASSVVPDKLDLNSPLHF
DNA: TGTGCCAGCAGCGTAGTTCCGGACAAGTTAGACCTTAATTCACCCCTCCACTTT

size: -
J: TRBJ2-7
V: TRBV7-2
D: -
CDR3: CASSLVRGSSYEQYF
DNA: TGTGCCAGCAGCTTAGTCCGGGGGAGCTCCTACGAGCAGTACTTC

size: -
J: TRBJ2-1
V: TRBV30
D: TRBD2
CDR3: CAWSAGLAGHEQFF
DNA: TGTGCCTGGAGTGCCGGACTAGCGGGGCATGAGCAGTTCTTC

size: -
J: TRBJ1-2
V: TRBV9
D: TRBD1
CDR3: CASSVGGDGTGRNYGYTF
DNA: TGTGCCAGCAGCGTAGGAGGTGACGGGACAGGGAGGAACTATGGCTACACCTTC

size: -
J: TRBJ2-3
V: TRBV7-8
D: TRBD2
CDR3: CASSTRLRGELTDTQYF
DNA: TGTGCCAGCAGCACGCGCCTACGGGGGGAGTTAACAGATACGCAGTATTTT

size: -
J: TRBJ1-2
V: TRBV27
D: -
CDR3: CASSFYPGGADGYTF
DNA: TGTGCCAGCAGTTTCTATCCCGGAGGAGCGGATGGCTACACCTTC

size: -
J: TRBJ1-2
V: TRBV9
D: TRBD1
CDR3: CASSVAPRGHGYTF
DNA: TGTGCCAGCAGCGTAGCTCCGAGGGGGCATGGCTACACCTTC

size: -
J: TRBJ2-7
V: TRBV6-5
D: TRBD1
CDR3: CASSYPGQGSSYEQYF
DNA: TGTGCCAGCAGTTACCCGGGACAGGGGAGCTCCTACGAGCAGTACTTC

size: -
J: TRBJ2-5
V: TRBV6-5
D: -
CDR3: CASSYSRAGRETQYF
DNA: TGTGCCAGCAGTTACTCGAGGGCGGGGCGCGAGACCCAGTACTTC

size: -
J: TRBJ2-7
V: TRBV19
D: TRBD1
CDR3: CASSRDRVSYEQYF
DNA: TGTGCCAGTTCCCGGGACAGGGTATCCTACGAGCAGTACTTC

size: -
J: TRBJ1-2
V: TRBV5-1
D: -
CDR3: CASSHRFATGLGYTF
DNA: TGCGCCAGCAGCCATAGATTCGCAACAGGGCTTGGCTACACCTTC

size: -
J: TRBJ2-1
V: TRBV9
D: TRBD2
CDR3: CASSVDDSGGAGYNEQFF
DNA: TGTGCCAGCAGCGTAGACGATAGCGGGGGGGCAGGGTACAATGAGCAGTTCTTC

size: once
J: TRBJ1-2
V: TRBV5-1
D: TRBD1
CDR3: CASSLPQGAGGYTF
DNA: TGCGCCAGCAGCTTACCACAGGGGGCCGGTGGCTACACCTTC

size: -
J: TRBJ2-7
V: TRBV6-5
D: TRBD2
CDR3: CASSYSTGGPHEQYF
DNA: TGTGCCAGCAGTTACTCAACGGGAGGGCCCCACGAGCAGTACTTC

size: -
J: TRBJ1-1
V: TRBV2
D: -
CDR3: CASSPHSWAGSNTEAFF
DNA: TGTGCCAGCAGCCCACATTCCTGGGCAGGTTCGAACACTGAAGCTTTCTTT

size: few
J: TRBJ1-2
V: TRBV14
D: TRBD1
CDR3: CASSQKTHRGTNYGYTF
DNA: TGTGCCAGCAGCCAAAAAACCCACAGGGGTACTAACTATGGCTACACCTTC

size: once
J: TRBJ1-1
V: TRBV9
D: -
CDR3: CASSVEGNTEAFF
DNA: TGTGCCAGCAGCGTGGAGGGGAACACTGAAGCTTTCTTT

size: -
J: TRBJ1-2
V: TRBV7-9
D: TRBD1
CDR3: CASRGQDSNYGYTF
DNA: TGTGCCAGCAGAGGACAGGACTCTAACTATGGCTACACCTTC

size: -
J: TRBJ1-5
V: TRBV7-8
D: -
CDR3: CASSLYRRSRERRRGPNQPQHF
DNA: TGTGCCAGCAGCTTGTACCGGAGGAGTAGGGAACGGAGGAGAGGGCCCAATCAGCCCCAGCATTTT

size: -
J: TRBJ1-2
V: TRBV6-1
D: -
CDR3: CASSEEARKGANYGYTF
DNA: TGTGCCAGCAGTGAAGAGGCCAGGAAAGGGGCTAACTATGGCTACACCTTC

size: -
J: TRBJ1-4
V: TRBV30
D: TRBD1
CDR3: CAWSGQGHEKLFF
DNA: TGTGCCTGGAGTGGACAGGGACATGAAAAACTGTTTTTT

size: -
J: TRBJ2-2
V: TRBV4-3
D: -
CDR3: CASSQVLQEGQNTGELFF
DNA: TGCGCCAGCAGCCAAGTTCTACAAGAGGGCCAAAACACCGGGGAGCTGTTTTTT

size: -
J: TRBJ1-2
V: TRBV9
D: -
CDR3: CASSEETYGYTF
DNA: TGTGCCAGCAGCGAGGAGACCTATGGCTACACCTTC

size: -
J: TRBJ1-5
V: TRBV28
D: TRBD1
CDR3: CASSSSRTGGNQPQHF
DNA: TGTGCCAGCAGTTCGTCGAGGACAGGGGGCAATCAGCCCCAGCATTTT

size: -
J: TRBJ2-3
V: TRBV4-3
D: -
CDR3: CASSQTGEGGPSDTQYF
DNA: TGCGCCAGCAGCCAGACTGGGGAGGGGGGGCCGTCAGATACGCAGTATTTT

size: -
J: TRBJ2-5
V: TRBV10-1
D: TRBD2
CDR3: CASSKTSGGQETQYF
DNA: TGCGCCAGCAGCAAGACTAGCGGGGGGCAAGAGACCCAGTACTTC